A selection of T cell receptor beta chains follows, all from one sample in a study of blood T cell repertoires in COVID-19. The repertoire was sequenced with immunoSEQ multiplex PCR; TCRdb's copy has only in-frame clones and lacks some. The sample shows roughly 190,000 clones, 70% to 90% of them seen only once. The sample was peripheral blood. These receptors originate from a man in his 60s with active or convalescent COVID-19. CDR3s leave out the opening cysteine and the closing phenylalanine or tryptophan.

V: TRBV5-4
J: TRBJ2-3
CDR3: ASSSKATDTQY

V: TRBV6-5
J: TRBJ2-7
CDR3: ASSYIQSSYEQY

V: TRBV19
J: TRBJ2-7
CDR3: ASSPDRGTYEQY

V: TRBV5-1
J: TRBJ1-1
CDR3: ASSLGGGWTEAF

V: TRBV6-5
J: TRBJ1-5
CDR3: ASKPVYSNQPQH

V: TRBV6-6
J: TRBJ1-2
CDR3: ASSGDRGLGYT

V: TRBV18
J: TRBJ1-6
CDR3: ASSPRPVQGSYNSPLH

V: TRBV2
J: TRBJ2-7
CDR3: ASSRDRKLLDEQY

V: TRBV19
J: TRBJ2-5
CDR3: ASGGAGSQETQY

V: TRBV3-1/TRBV3-2
J: TRBJ2-2
CDR3: ASSQDRPTSGGDANTGELF

V: TRBV5-6
J: TRBJ1-3
CDR3: ASSWGGQVSSGNTIY

V: TRBV7-3
J: TRBJ2-1
CDR3: ASSSGAINEQF